The TCR beta chain under discussion was sequenced for a study of CD8+ T cells in alopecia areata. Germline lookup yields CDR1 SGHDN and CDR2 FVKESK. This CDR3 has 16 amino acids. The ends lost 4 bases at V and 7 bases at J; junction bases unmatched: 8. It was cDNA, reverse transcribed from extracted RNA, that served as the sequencing template. Data came from immunoSEQ multiplex PCR; TCRdb stores just in-frame clones and leaves some out. The sample records some 170,000 clones, less than 75% being singletons. The sample consisted of CD8+ T cells sorted from blood, taken at week 0. The receptor was isolated from a human donor with alopecia areata. V gene TRBV14 combines with J gene TRBJ1-6, with 9 bases lining up with TRBD1. CDR3 coding DNA: TGTGCCAGCAGCCGACAGGGGGTTGGGGTCAATTCACCCCTCCACTTT. Residues: CASSRQGVGVNSPLHF. Full variable domain (rest looked up from reference TRBV14 and TRBJ1-6): EAGVTQFPSHSVIEKGQTVTLRCDPISGHDNLYWYRRVMGKEIKFLLHFVKESKQDESGMPNNRFLAERTGGTYSTLKVQPAELEDSGVYFCASSRQGVGVNSPLHFGNGTRLTVT.